This entry concerns a single T cell receptor beta chain. The antigen is unknown. This sample is part of a study of response to subunit inactivated influenza vaccine. Findings of the study overall: The authors suggested that few new T cells are recruited per seasonal influenza vaccination.

The germline CDR1 and CDR2 sequences are GTSNPN and SVGIG (reference sequence). Between the trimmed V and J ends, which lost 4 bases and 6 bases, there was a span of 13 bases. The CDR3 totals 12 residues. One entry per CDR3 protein results from TCRdb running MiXCR on the RT-PCR reads. Among about 650,000 distinct CDR3 sequences listed, 15% to 19% were seen once. The rearrangement uses TRBV30 and TRBJ2-7, with D unresolved. This TCR derives from a middle-aged man who received an inactivated influenza vaccine. The material sequenced was PBMCs from blood, taken about 13 days after vaccination. As DNA, the CDR3 is TGTGCCTGGACAAGCAACGGTTTCGAGCAGTACTTC. This gives the protein CAWTSNGFEQYF.